The 27 T cell receptor beta chains below were found in one sample sequenced in a study of T cell responses to AZD1222 COVID-19 vaccine. Clones were sequenced by immunoSEQ multiplex PCR, and TCRdb holds only the in-frame ones, with some missing. The sample holds 90,000 to 150,000 clones, approximately 87% seen once. Here the sequenced sample was peripheral blood, taken on day 0 of AZD1222 vaccination. Receptors originate from an adult in good health.

The table lists this clone with a count of one. This chain links TRBV7-6 with TRBJ2-2; D possibly uses TRBD1 or TRBD2 (5 bases each). Germline loops: CDR1 SGHVS, CDR2 FNYEAQ. This CDR3 has 16 amino acids. Deletions cut 3 bases from V and 2 bases from J, with 13 bases between. This CDR3 is CASSFSGRGNTGELFF. The CDR3 coding sequence is TGTGCCAGCAGCTTTTCGGGACGGGGAAACACCGGGGAGCTGTTTTTT.

The V gene is TRBV4-3, the J gene TRBJ2-4; a weak D match, TRBD1 (8 bases). The germline CDR1 and CDR2 sequences are LGHNA and YSLEER. The V end lost 2 bases, the J end lost 8 bases, and 22 bases lay between the germline ends. The CDR3 sequence is 17 residues long. CDR3 region: CASSQSRGRTGRDIQYF. In DNA form, the CDR3 reads TGCGCCAGCAGCCAATCTCGCGGTCGGACAGGGAGGGACATTCAGTACTTC.

The V call is TRBV2, the J call TRBJ2-6; D not certain. This CDR3 contains 12 residues. The germline V gene encodes CDR1 SNHLY and CDR2 FYNNEI. V was trimmed by 8 bases and J by 0 bases, leaving 2 bases between them. The CDR3 loop reads CASLSGANVLTF. The CDR3 DNA reads TGTGCCAGCCTCTCTGGGGCCAACGTCCTGACTTTC.

The chain uses TRBV7-3 and TRBJ1-1, with 9 bases matching TRBD1. The CDR3 runs to 13 residues. Trimming at V came to 6 bases and at J to 7 bases, leaving 6 bases not matched to a gene. Germline lookup yields CDR1 SGHTA and CDR2 FQGTGA. The DNA for the CDR3 is TGTGCCAGCAGTTCCCGACAGGGGGTTGAAGCTTTCTTT. It encodes CASSSRQGVEAFF.

The V and J genes are TRBV24-1 and TRBJ2-5, with D possibly matching TRBD2 (5 bases). This CDR3 contains 14 residues. Germline assignment: CDR1 KGHDR and CDR2 SFDVKD. V was clipped by 6 bases and J by 2 bases, with 12 bases between them. The CDR3 loop is CATSTARGQETQYF. The CDR3 DNA is TGTGCCACCAGTACGGCTCGGGGTCAAGAGACCCAGTACTTC.

The rearrangement uses TRBV6-6 and TRBJ1-5; 8 positions match TRBD1. CDR1 and CDR2 from the germline V gene are MNHNY and SVGAGI (reference sequence). Germline trimming cut 6 bases from V and 7 bases from J; bases unmatched to any gene: 11. This CDR3 has 15 residues. The CDR3 DNA reads TGTGCCAGCAGAAACCCCGGGACAGGAGGGCAGCCCCAGCATTTT. This encodes CASRNPGTGGQPQHF.

The rearrangement uses TRBV6-5 and TRBJ2-7; D gene ambiguous. CDR1 and CDR2 (germline): MNHEY, SVGAGI. CDR3 length: 11 residues. The germline V and J ends were trimmed by 7 bases and 4 bases, with 8 bases remaining between them. CDR3 amino acids: CASTDRYEQYF. In nucleotides, the CDR3 is TGTGCCAGCACCGACCGTTACGAGCAGTACTTC.

The V and J genes are TRBV18 and TRBJ2-7; D is unclear. This CDR3 comprises 12 residues. V lost 3 bases and J 2 bases, leaving 5 bases between the germline ends. CDR1 is KGHSH, CDR2 LQKENI, per germline. The chain's CDR3 is CASSPTAYEQYF. DNA of the CDR3: TGTGCCAGCTCACCCACAGCCTACGAGCAGTACTTC.

The rearrangement uses TRBV28 and TRBJ2-7, with 9 nucleotides matching TRBD1. Per germline, CDR1 MDHEN and CDR2 SYDVKM. The CDR3 totals 14 residues. The junction had 6 bases not matched to a gene; V was cut back by 2 bases and J by 7 bases. The CDR3 here is CASSLIGQGKEQYF. The CDR3 DNA reads TGTGCCAGCAGTTTAATTGGACAGGGGAAAGAGCAGTACTTC. The full variable domain, completed using reference TRBV28 and TRBJ2-7, is DVKVTQSSRYLVKRTGEKVFLECVQDMDHENMFWYRQDPGLGLRLIYFSYDVKMKEKGDIPEGYSVSREKKERFSLILESASTNQTSMYLCASSLIGQGKEQYFGPGTRLTVT.

This clone was recorded many times. Here the CDR3 reads CASSRRAGELFF. CDR3 nucleotides: TGTGCCAGCAGCCGGAGAGCCGGGGAGCTGTTTTTT. The genes are TRBV11-3 and TRBJ2-2; unclear D gene. Trimming pared 5 bases from V and 6 bases from J, leaving 7 bases between. The CDR3 totals 12 residues. Germline V gives CDR1 SGHNT, CDR2 YENEEA. Full variable domain (missing parts from reference TRBV11-3 and TRBJ2-2): EAGVVQSPRYKIIEKKQPVAFWCNPISGHNTLYWYLQNLGQGPELLIRYENEEAVDDSQLPKDRFSAERLKGVDSTLKIQPAELGDSAVYLCASSRRAGELFFGEGSRLTVL.

The genes are TRBV19 and TRBJ1-2; 10 positions agree with TRBD1. From germline, CDR1 is LNHDA and CDR2 SQIVND (reference sequence). The CDR3 length is 20 residues. After removal of 2 bases from V and 0 bases from J, the junction contained 15 bases not matched to a gene. CDR3 protein: CASSIRPGTGATLPNYGYTF. The CDR3 DNA reads as TGTGCCAGTAGTATACGCCCGGGGACAGGGGCCACTCTACCTAACTATGGCTACACCTTC.

The chain carries TRBV19 and TRBJ2-5; D is uncertain. V lost 4 bases to trimming and J lost 0 bases, with 12 bases between them. CDR1 and CDR2 (germline): LNHDA, SQIVND (reference sequence). This CDR3 is built from 15 residues. The CDR3 DNA follows: TGTGCCAGTAGTACAACAGCTTCGTACCAAGAGACCCAGTACTTC. This gives the protein CASSTTASYQETQYF.

The chain joins TRBV7-9 to TRBJ2-7; a weak D match, TRBD2 (5 bases). Germline loops: CDR1 SEHNR, CDR2 FQNEAQ (reference sequence). This CDR3 spans 14 amino acids. The V and J ends lost 7 bases and 6 bases respectively, with 19 bases between them. The CDR3 sequence is CASTPFEGSAEQYF. CDR3 in DNA: TGTGCCAGCACCCCGTTTGAGGGTTCCGCCGAGCAGTACTTC.

This chain links TRBV12-5 with TRBJ2-1, with TRBD1 identical over 9 bases. The CDR3 sequence is 16 residues long. V lost 4 bases and J lost 6; bases outside the gene matches: 10. CDR1 is LGHNT and CDR2 is FRNRAP in the germline V gene. This CDR3 is CASGYFGTGKFNEQFF. CDR3 DNA: TGTGCTAGTGGTTACTTCGGGACAGGGAAATTCAATGAGCAGTTCTTC.

The J gene is TRBJ1-5, the V gene TRBV19; D ambiguous. CDR1 is LNHDA, CDR2 SQIVND, per germline (reference sequence). The V gene lost 7 bases and the J gene lost 4 bases, with 17 bases spanning the gap. CDR3 length: 15 residues. CDR3 in amino acids: CASTQRARRNQPQHF. In DNA, the CDR3 is TGTGCCAGTACTCAAAGGGCCCGTCGAAATCAGCCCCAGCATTTT.

This clone was recorded only once. This chain links TRBV11-2 with TRBJ2-1; D gene ambiguous. Germline V lookup: CDR1 SGHAT, CDR2 FQNNGV. The CDR3 consists of 13 residues. Trimming took off 7 bases at V and 8 bases at J, with 15 bases between the two ends. CDR3 protein: CASTQSPSHEQFF. As DNA, the CDR3 is TGTGCCAGCACCCAATCCCCGTCCCATGAGCAGTTCTTC.

The V and J genes are TRBV2 and TRBJ2-7, with D maybe TRBD2 (6 bases). The CDR3 runs 15 residues. CDR1 is SNHLY, CDR2 FYNNEI, per germline. V was cut by 8 bases and J by 1 base, with 18 bases left in between. The CDR3 sequence: CASSDGGLRSYEQYF. CDR3 nucleotides: TGTGCCAGCTCGGATGGGGGGTTAAGATCCTACGAGCAGTACTTC. The whole variable domain, remainder taken from reference TRBV2 and TRBJ2-7, is EPEVTQTPSHQVTQMGQEVILRCVPISNHLYFYWYRQILGQKVEFLVSFYNNEISEKSEIFDDQFSVERPDGSNFTLKIRSTKLEDSAMYFCASSDGGLRSYEQYFGPGTRLTVT.

This chain links TRBV11-2 with TRBJ2-5; 12 nucleotides align to TRBD1. CDR3 length equals 16 residues. Trimming cost V 5 bases and J 1 base; bases outside gene matches: 5. Germline values: CDR1 SGHAT, CDR2 FQNNGV. The CDR3 coding sequence is TGTGCCAGCAGCCCGGGGACAGGGGGCGTCCAAGAGACCCAGTACTTC. Translation gives CASSPGTGGVQETQYF.

The CDR3 loop is CSASLAGVVNTQYF. The CDR3 DNA follows: TGCAGTGCGAGTCTAGCGGGAGTTGTTAATACGCAGTATTTT. The rearrangement uses TRBV20-1 and TRBJ2-3, with 10 nucleotides matching TRBD2. This CDR3 contains 14 residues. Germline values: CDR1 DFQATT, CDR2 SNEGSKA (reference sequence). V trimming: 6 bases; J trimming: 7 bases; junction bases outside the gene matches: 10.

In its sample, this clone was seen once. The rearrangement links TRBV28 to TRBJ1-5; D unclear. The germline gives CDR1 MDHEN, CDR2 SYDVKM. This CDR3 region has 14 residues. Trimming shortened V by 4 bases and J by 3 bases, and 10 bases separated the two germline ends. CDR3 amino acids: CASSSNRNNQPQHF. In nucleotides, the CDR3 is TGTGCCAGCAGTTCGAACAGAAACAATCAGCCCCAGCATTTT.

The V call is TRBV29-1, the J call TRBJ1-2; 7 nucleotides align to TRBD1. The CDR3 has 13 residues. The ends lost 1 base at V and 2 bases at J; junction bases unmatched: 1. Germline lookup yields CDR1 SQVTM and CDR2 ANQGSEA. The CDR3 here is CSVEGTGNYGYTF. In nucleotides, the CDR3 is TGCAGCGTTGAAGGGACAGGAAACTATGGCTACACCTTC.

This clone was counted a few times. The rearrangement uses TRBV6-2 or TRBV6-3 and TRBJ1-4; 7 bases match TRBD1. The V and J ends lost 5 bases and 8 bases, in that order; junction bases with no gene match: 5. The CDR3 has 13 amino acids. The germline V gene encodes CDR1 MNHEY and CDR2 SVGEGT. CDR3 in DNA: TGTGCCAGCAGTCATCGACAGGGCGAAAAACTGTTTTTT. This encodes CASSHRQGEKLFF.

Notes on this clone: The sample contains more than one DNA sequence encoding this CDR3. The chain has TRBV7-8 and TRBJ1-5; D gene unclear. Germline-derived CDR1 and CDR2 are SGHVS and FQNEAQ. The ends were cut back, 5 bases at V and 6 bases at J, with 11 bases in the middle. The CDR3 consists of 13 residues. CDR3 sequence (DNA): TGTGCCAGCAGCCTGGCGGGGTTTCAGCCCCAGCATTTT. Translated, it gives CASSLAGFQPQHF.

The rearrangement joins TRBV12-3 or TRBV12-4 to TRBJ2-7, with D maybe TRBD2 (6 bases). The CDR3 is 13 amino acids. Trimming left V 3 bases short and J 5 bases short, with 11 bases between. The CDR3 region is CASSFAGSHEQYF. In DNA, the CDR3 is TGTGCCAGCAGTTTTGCGGGGTCGCACGAGCAGTACTTC.

The V gene is TRBV19, the J gene TRBJ2-3, with TRBD1 as a possible D gene (5 bases). V was shortened by 2 bases and J by 2 bases, with 14 bases between the two germline ends. Germline V lookup: CDR1 LNHDA, CDR2 SQIVND (reference sequence). The CDR3 is 16 residues long. The CDR3 nucleotides read TGTGCCAGTAGTATAACAGGTCTTCCACACACAGATACGCAGTATTTT. Translated, it gives CASSITGLPHTDTQYF.

This clone was seen many times. Other DNA sequences of this sample code for an identical CDR3. V gene TRBV28 combines with J gene TRBJ2-3; D remains unclear. The CDR3 consists of 14 residues. Trimming took off 3 bases at V and 1 base at J, with 8 bases between the two ends. Germline-derived CDR1 and CDR2 are MDHEN and SYDVKM. CDR3 DNA: TGTGCCAGCAGTTTCGTAGCTGGCACAGATACGCAGTATTTT. Its protein product is CASSFVAGTDTQYF.

The V and J genes are TRBV7-9 and TRBJ1-4, with a tentative D call TRBD1 (6 bases). V shed 1 base and J shed 8 bases, with 11 bases lying between them. Looked up from germline, CDR1 is SEHNR and CDR2 is FQNEAQ (reference sequence). The CDR3 loop spans 14 amino acids. CDR3 DNA: TGTGCCAGCAGCTTAGGGGCAGGGGTCGAAAAACTGTTTTTT. As protein: CASSLGAGVEKLFF.